The subject of this entry is one T cell receptor beta chain. What it recognizes is unknown. A much larger clone lies one base from this, so it may be a read error. These data are taken from a study of regulatory T cells in long-lasting Graves disease. Background on the study: Graves' disease counted as persistent after over 5 years of antithyroid drugs with positive TSH receptor antibodies.

Through Arm-PCR of CDR3 regions and iRepertoire HTBI primers, TCR beta libraries were built. Per the authors' pipeline: Among the samples, 60 or so TRBV and more than twelve TRBJ segments were identified. TCRdb redid the calling of the multiplex PCR reads with MiXCR, one entry per CDR3 protein. The V and J calls reflect TCRdb's pipeline rather than the authors' work. The data hold roughly 450,000 distinct CDR3 sequences, with about a quarter observed a single time. Indicated time point: persistent/refractory GD, antithyroid drugs over 5 years with positive TRAb. Preparation of the TCR library used RNA extracted from PBMCs. Findings of the study overall: When disease was persistent, TRBV28, TRBJ1-2 and TRBJ2-5 were the favored segments.

This CDR3 has 15 amino acids. CDR1 and CDR2 from the germline V gene are LNHDA and SQIVND (reference sequence). The chain combines TRBV19 with TRBJ2-5; the D gene is possibly TRBD1 (5 bases). The sample here was peripheral blood mononuclear cells (PBMCs), taken when the disease was refractory, from a patient treated with antithyroid drugs. The sequence was obtained from a female donor with Graves disease. This CDR3 reads CASNIRQGGKETQYF. The DNA for the CDR3 is TGTGCCAGTAATATACGGCAGGGCGGAAAAGAGACCCAGTACTTC.